The 2 T cell receptor beta chains below were found in one sample sequenced in a study of shared clonotypes between healthy human individuals. CD8 cells classed as naive were CD45RO-negative and positively selected for CCR7, excluding terminally differentiated effector memory CD45RA+ cells. Sequencing used immunoSEQ multiplex PCR; TCRdb keeps in-frame clones, though not all of them. This table holds around 2.1 million clones, approximately 94% found once. The source material was naive CD8+ T cells from PBMCs. The receptors stem from a young man in good health. Some clones in this sample may be carry-over from other donors' samples.

This chain connects TRBV6-5 to TRBJ2-5, with 7 bases aligning to TRBD1. From germline, CDR1 is MNHEY and CDR2 SVGAGI. Unmatched junction bases numbered 4, after V lost 0 bases and J lost 0 bases. This CDR3 has 16 residues. CDR3 residues: CASSYSGRGYQETQYF. The CDR3, as DNA: TGTGCCAGCAGTTACTCGGGCAGGGGGTACCAAGAGACCCAGTACTTC.

The V gene is TRBV2, the J gene TRBJ1-1, with D possibly being TRBD1 (6 bases). V was pared by 3 bases and J by 7 bases, with 12 bases between. This CDR3 is built from 13 residues. The germline V gene encodes CDR1 SNHLY and CDR2 FYNNEI. CDR3 protein: CASSEGAGLEAFF. In DNA form, the CDR3 reads TGTGCCAGCAGTGAGGGGGCAGGCCTTGAAGCTTTCTTT.